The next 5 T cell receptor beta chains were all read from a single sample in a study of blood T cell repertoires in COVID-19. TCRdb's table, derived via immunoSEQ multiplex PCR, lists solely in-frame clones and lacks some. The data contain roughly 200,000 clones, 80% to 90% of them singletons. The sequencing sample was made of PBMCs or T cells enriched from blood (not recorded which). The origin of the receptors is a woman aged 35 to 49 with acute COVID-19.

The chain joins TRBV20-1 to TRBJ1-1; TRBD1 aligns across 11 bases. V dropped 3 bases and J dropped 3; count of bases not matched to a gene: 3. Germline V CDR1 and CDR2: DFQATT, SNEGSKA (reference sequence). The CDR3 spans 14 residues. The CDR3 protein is CSASKDRGHTEAFF. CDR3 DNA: TGCAGTGCTAGTAAGGACAGGGGGCACACTGAAGCTTTCTTT.

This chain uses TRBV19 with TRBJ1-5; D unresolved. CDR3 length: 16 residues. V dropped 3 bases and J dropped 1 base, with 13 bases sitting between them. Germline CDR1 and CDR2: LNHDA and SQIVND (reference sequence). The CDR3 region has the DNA TGTGCCAGTAGTATGGGCATCTTAGGCAGCAATCAGCCCCAGCATTTT. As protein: CASSMGILGSNQPQHF.

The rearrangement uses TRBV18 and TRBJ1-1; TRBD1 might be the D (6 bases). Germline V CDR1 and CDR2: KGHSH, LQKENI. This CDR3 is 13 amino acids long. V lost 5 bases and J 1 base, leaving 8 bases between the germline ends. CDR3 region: CASSEDRNTEAFF. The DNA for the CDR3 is TGTGCCAGCTCAGAGGACAGGAACACTGAAGCTTTCTTT.

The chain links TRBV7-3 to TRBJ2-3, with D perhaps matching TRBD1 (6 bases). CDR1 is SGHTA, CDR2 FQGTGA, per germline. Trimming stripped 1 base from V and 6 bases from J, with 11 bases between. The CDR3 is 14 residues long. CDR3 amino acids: CASSLMGASDTQYF. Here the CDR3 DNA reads TGTGCCAGCAGCTTAATGGGGGCCTCTGATACGCAGTATTTT. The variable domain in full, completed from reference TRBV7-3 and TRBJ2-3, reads GAGVSQTPSNKVTEKGKYVELRCDPISGHTALYWYRQSLGQGPEFLIYFQGTGAADDSGLPNDRFFAVRPEGSVSTLKIQRTERGDSAVYLCASSLMGASDTQYFGPGTRLTVL.

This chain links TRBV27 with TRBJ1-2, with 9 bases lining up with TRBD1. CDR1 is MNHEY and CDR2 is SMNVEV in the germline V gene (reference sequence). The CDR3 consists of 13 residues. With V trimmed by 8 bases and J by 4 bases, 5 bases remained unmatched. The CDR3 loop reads CASGTGKVYGYTF. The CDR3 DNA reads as TGTGCCAGCGGGACAGGGAAGGTCTATGGCTACACCTTC.